This record concerns one T cell receptor (beta chain) sequence. Its antigen is unidentified. The table came from immunoSEQ multiplex PCR; TCRdb's copy has only in-frame clones and leaves some out. Among under 150,000 clones, around 86% were seen once, and the ten largest hold 5%. V was cut by 8 bases and J by 3 bases, with 11 bases left in between. This CDR3 comprises 13 residues. Per germline, CDR1 MNHEY and CDR2 SVGAGI. The data stem from a study of Ad26.COV2.S vaccination and SARS-CoV-2 variants. Study-level findings and limits: Substantial breadth in spike-specific CD8+ and CD4+ T cell responses was reportedly seen after vaccination. Analyses of TCR breadth and depth may have underestimated total T cell responses. Spike-specific TCR breadth ran higher among vaccine recipients than placebo recipients. Measurement of non-spike TCR breadth gave similar results in vaccine and placebo recipients.

This rearrangement joins TRBV6-5 to TRBJ1-5, with D perhaps matching TRBD1 (6 bases). Sequencing was performed on peripheral blood, taken after recovery from COVID-19. The TCR comes from a human donor who had recovered from COVID-19. CDR3 sequence: CASQQGYNQPQHF. As DNA, the CDR3 is TGTGCCAGCCAACAGGGATACAATCAGCCCCAGCATTTT.